Here is one TCR beta chain with its context. Its specificity is unknown. The repertoire was sequenced with immunoSEQ multiplex PCR; TCRdb's copy has only in-frame clones and lacks some. The data show approximately 28,000 clones, about 89% seen once. The CDR3 is 15 amino acids. Trimming removed 8 bases from V and 4 bases from J; junction bases left unmatched: 10. Germline loops: CDR1 MDHEN, CDR2 SYDVKM. This sample was included in a study of T cells after posttransplantation cyclophosphamide. The naive gate required viable CD3+CD4+ or CD3+CD8+ cells with CCR7+CD45RA+CD45RO-CD95-CD27+CD28+ phenotype. Peripheral blood was collected from the related graft donor on the marrow donation day. Study conclusions and caveats: Recipient CMV seropositivity and CMV reactivation strongly tracked TRB clonality. Later post-transplant blood repertoires were often dominated by donor CD8+ memory clones.

The sequence derives from a woman aged 55-69 years in good health, CMV-negative, and a related stem cell transplant donor. The chain joins TRBV28 to TRBJ2-5; 10 bases are shared with TRBD2. The sequenced sample was naive CD4+ T cells sorted from PBMCs. This CDR3 reads CASESSGSRRETQYF. The CDR3 DNA reads TGTGCCAGCGAGTCTAGCGGGAGTCGGAGAGAGACCCAGTACTTC.